Included here is one T cell receptor (beta chain) sequence, with context. The sample originates from a study of blood T cell repertoires in COVID-19. In the study overall: Researchers got acute and convalescent COVID-19 samples from the United States, Italy and Spain. PBMCs, B-cell-depleted T cells, or T cells provided the cDNA or gDNA that made up the material.

V was clipped by 1 base and J by 3 bases, with 10 bases between them. Germline loops: CDR1 SGHTA, CDR2 FQGNSA. The CDR3 is made up of 15 amino acids. Original processing notes: Estimation of nucleated cell counts relied on the amplification of reference gene primers. The data were produced by immunoSEQ multiplex PCR, yet TCRdb's version contains in-frame clones alone and is incomplete. D and trimming come from the DNA, and the V and J calls and clone size come from that table. The profile shows some 98,000 clones, roughly 82% of them singletons. The sample taken for sequencing was peripheral blood. The receptor comes from a man aged 65 to 85 with active or convalescent COVID-19. The chain joins TRBV7-2 to TRBJ1-5, with D perhaps TRBD1 (5 bases). CDR3 sequence reads: CASSLESGFNQPQHF. Written as DNA, the CDR3 is TGTGCCAGCAGCTTAGAATCAGGGTTCAATCAGCCCCAGCATTTT.